This T cell receptor (beta chain) came from a study of shared clonotypes between healthy human individuals (dated by TCRdb to about 2020). At the level of the whole study: The cohort included a few men and a couple of women between 18 and 49 years of age. Different laboratories and diverse techniques were used to prepare libraries and sequence TCR repertoires, to increase sequencing depth and limit assay-specific biases. The study deeply sequenced blood TCR repertoires of 5 or 6 healthy adults to estimate repertoire size and the extent of clonotype sharing between individuals. Per donor, leukapheresis produced somewhere between about 0.9 and 10 billion PBMCs. For each donor, three plates each were used for CD4 naive and CD4 memory, two plates were used for CD8 naive, and one plate was used for CD8 memory. Study-wide conclusions, independent of this receptor: Pairwise subsampling led to the expectation that sequencing depth would affect the degree of clonotype sharing among donors. Sampling was limited to blood, and TCR repertoires in tissue likely differ from TCR repertoires in blood. Compared with non-shared clonotypes, the clonotypes found in all four sorted-subset donors had higher generation probabilities. About 5% of naive CD4, 3.5% of naive CD8, roughly 2.4% of memory CD4, and 0.4% of memory CD8 clonotypes were shared across a handful of donors. Because the study included only a small number of donors, the genetic and exposure-history diversity represented was limited. Even with the large sequencing depth, rarefaction of the sorted-subset datasets indicated that sequencing was incomplete. Larger estimated clonotype richness was generally found for naive subsets than for memory subsets.

TCR CDR3 regions were amplified from genomic DNA by multiplex PCR using the deep immunoSEQ assay. Extracted genomic DNA from each cell subset was spread evenly across all wells of several immunoSEQ 96-well plates, with each plate serving as a replicate. For sorted subsets, each replicate PCR was loaded with roughly 200 ng genomic DNA, equivalent to approximately 27,000 T cell genomes. Purified libraries were quantified with a Qubit 3.0 fluorometer, sized on a Bioanalyzer 2100, and re-quantified with the KAPA Library Quantification kit. Every immunoSEQ 96-well plate was sequenced on a separate single-read 150-cycle Illumina NextSeq 550 flow cell. As for how the authors treated the data: The immunoSEQ output contained only junctional sequences without quality scores, so filtering could not match that applied to full-length reads. To assign V/J genes and CDR3, sequences were annotated using PyIR, a Python wrapper for IgBLAST v1.9, with IMGT germline references. Any read was removed if the V/J assignment was weak (E-value above 1e-6), the CDR3 was missing, or the read contained stop codons, out-of-frame junctions, or ambiguous translated residues. V3J clonotypes were defined by identical inferred V gene, J gene, and CDR3 amino acid sequence. To compute the percentage overlap between repertoires, the number of shared unique clonotypes was divided by the size of the smaller repertoire. RTK rarefaction, the Chao1 estimator, and Recon v2.1 estimates of unobserved clonotypes were used to assess repertoire richness. Generation probabilities were computed with OLGA for all TCRbeta clonotypes obtained by the gDNA method from several donors. TCRdb provides this immuneACCESS table in a form limited to in-frame rearrangements. Some clones are lacking; in checked studies, under half of them reflect an unresolved V gene, and why the rest are absent is not known. That table gives V, J and clone size, and the DNA gave D and trimming. For this sample there are 2 million to 2.5 million clones; about 94% appear just once. Of the sample, approximately 0.13% is held by the ten largest clones.

The CDR3 contains 15 residues, cysteine and phenylalanine counted. Only the CDR3 portion is preserved as DNA: 45 bases, with reading frame beginning at the first base. The V end loses 3 bases and the J end loses 4 bases, and a stretch of 18 bases separates them. CDR1 and CDR2, looked up from the germline V gene (reference sequence), are GTSNPN and SVGIG. The donors were healthy, HIV-negative adults who had no recently reported acute infections or vaccinations. Only Caucasian adults living in Nashville, Tennessee, USA were represented among the donors. CD4+ T cells were enriched by magnetic negative selection, after which naive cells were positively selected on CD45RA and the negative fraction was taken as the memory subset. After blood collection by leukapheresis, PBMCs were isolated using Ficoll-Histopaque density gradient centrifugation and then cryopreserved in the vapor phase of liquid nitrogen. Analytical flow cytometry was used to check the purity and quantity of each magnetically sorted T cell population. Genomic DNA was isolated from every sorted fraction and measured by UV absorbance on a Nanodrop 2000c.

As for this clone: No antigen is known for it. Within one base of it there is no much larger clone, and no base qualities were kept.

The chain uses TRBV30 and TRBJ1-1; a tentative D match to TRBD1 spans 5 bases. The receptor was derived from a man younger than 35 in good health. Source material: naive CD4+ T cells sorted from blood. The cell subset or site label here, explained by the study, means: CD45RA+ positively selected. The sequenced DNA is TGTGCCTGGAGCGGGGGTAAAGTAATGGGCACTGAAGCTTTCTTT. Protein translation: CAWSGGKVMGTEAFF.